These T cell receptor beta chains were read from a single sample in a study of T cell responses to AZD1222 COVID-19 vaccine. Clones were read by immunoSEQ multiplex PCR, and TCRdb kept only the in-frame ones, dropping some. The profile shows over 100,000 clones, 75% to 90% of them singletons. The sequencing here drew on peripheral blood, taken on day 0 of AZD1222 vaccination. The receptors shown here come from an adult in good health. The conserved cysteine and the conserved F or W are not part of the CDR3 here.

J	V	CDR3
TRBJ2-3	TRBV6-4	CRRDTDTQY
TRBJ1-6	TRBV10-3	AISDKGAGSPLH
TRBJ2-7	TRBV7-9	ASSLIYEQY
TRBJ2-1	TRBV30	AWSDGTSNYNEQF
TRBJ2-5	TRBV29-1	SVEARGYQETQY
TRBJ2-2	TRBV2	ASSDPGLAGGPAGELF
TRBJ1-1	TRBV18	ASSPLGSGNTEAF
TRBJ1-1	TRBV6-5	ASRVQGNTEAF
TRBJ2-2	TRBV27	ASSFLGTGELF
TRBJ2-1	TRBV27	ASSLWGQNEQF
TRBJ1-5	TRBV6-5	ASRREFSNQPQH
TRBJ2-2	TRBV5-5	ASRKWGSNGELF
TRBJ2-7	TRBV19	ASSIFLTGLSYEQY
TRBJ1-2	TRBV6-1	ASSEVGGYGYT
TRBJ2-5	TRBV19	ASSIRVRQETQY
TRBJ1-5	TRBV19	ASSVGTTPGQPQH
TRBJ1-2	TRBV28	ASSRGGPPVGDYGYT
TRBJ1-2	TRBV7-8	ASSLGLGGGYYGYT
TRBJ1-3	TRBV7-9	ASNQLEGTGGYTIY
TRBJ2-7	TRBV5-1	ASSLGGALYEQY
TRBJ2-7	TRBV9	ASSPTGRLSSYEQY
TRBJ2-1	TRBV18	ASSPLPSGSFPF
TRBJ2-7	TRBV5-1	ASSPGTEVGYEQY
TRBJ2-7	TRBV6-5	AISNGGPPYEQY
TRBJ2-7	TRBV6-2/TRBV6-3	ASSYSTVPGLAGPDEQY
TRBJ1-3	TRBV6-5	ASTYRQSSGNTIY
TRBJ1-5	TRBV7-2	ASSLGQGQGQPQH
TRBJ2-7	TRBV28	ASSRTGSSYEQY
TRBJ2-7	TRBV28	ASTIRDRGSYEQY